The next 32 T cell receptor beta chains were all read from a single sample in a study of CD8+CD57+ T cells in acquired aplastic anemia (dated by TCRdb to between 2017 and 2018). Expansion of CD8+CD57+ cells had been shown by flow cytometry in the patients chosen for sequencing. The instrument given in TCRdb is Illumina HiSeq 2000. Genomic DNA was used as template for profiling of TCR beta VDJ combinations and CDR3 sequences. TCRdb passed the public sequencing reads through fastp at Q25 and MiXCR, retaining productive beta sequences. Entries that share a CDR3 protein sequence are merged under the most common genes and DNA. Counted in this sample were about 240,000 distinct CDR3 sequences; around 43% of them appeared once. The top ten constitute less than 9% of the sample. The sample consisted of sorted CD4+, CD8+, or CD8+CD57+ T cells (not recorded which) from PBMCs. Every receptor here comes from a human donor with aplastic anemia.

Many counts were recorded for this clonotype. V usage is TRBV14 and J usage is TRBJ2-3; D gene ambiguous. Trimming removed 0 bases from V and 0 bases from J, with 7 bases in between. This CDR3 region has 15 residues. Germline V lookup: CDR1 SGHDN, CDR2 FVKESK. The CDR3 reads CASSQDLGSTDTQYF. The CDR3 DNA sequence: TGTGCCAGCAGCCAAGATCTCGGCAGCACAGATACGCAGTATTTT.

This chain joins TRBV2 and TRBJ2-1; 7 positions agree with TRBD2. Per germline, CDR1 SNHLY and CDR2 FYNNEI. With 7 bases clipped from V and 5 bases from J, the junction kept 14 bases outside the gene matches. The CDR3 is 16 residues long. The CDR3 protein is CASTGKPGLRHNEQFF. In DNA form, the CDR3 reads TGTGCCAGCACAGGGAAGCCGGGACTACGTCACAATGAGCAGTTCTTC.

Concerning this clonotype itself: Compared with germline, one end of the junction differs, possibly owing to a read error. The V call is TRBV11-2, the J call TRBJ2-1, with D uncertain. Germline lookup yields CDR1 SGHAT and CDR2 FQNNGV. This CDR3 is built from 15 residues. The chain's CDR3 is CASSVEGWVFNEQFF. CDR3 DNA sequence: TGTGCCAGCAGCGTAGAAGGGTGGGTCTTCAATGAGCAGTTCTTC.

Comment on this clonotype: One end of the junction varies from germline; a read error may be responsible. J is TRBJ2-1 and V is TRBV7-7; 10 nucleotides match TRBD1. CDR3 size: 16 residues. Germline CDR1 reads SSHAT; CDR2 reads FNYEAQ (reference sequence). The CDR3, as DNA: TGTGCTAGCAGCTTGGGGACAGGGGCCTCCTACAATGAGCAGTTCTTC. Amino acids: CASSLGTGASYNEQFF.

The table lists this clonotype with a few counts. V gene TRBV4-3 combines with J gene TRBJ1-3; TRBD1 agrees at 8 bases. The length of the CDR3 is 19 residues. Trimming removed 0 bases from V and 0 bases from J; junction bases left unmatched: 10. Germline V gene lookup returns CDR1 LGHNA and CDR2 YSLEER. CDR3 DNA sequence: TGCGCCAGCAGCCAAGATAAGATGGGGACAGGAAGCTCTGGAAACACCATATATTTT. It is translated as CASSQDKMGTGSSGNTIYF.

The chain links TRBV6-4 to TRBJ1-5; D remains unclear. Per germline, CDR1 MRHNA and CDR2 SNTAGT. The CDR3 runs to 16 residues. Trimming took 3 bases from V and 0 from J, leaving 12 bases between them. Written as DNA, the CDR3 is TGTGCCAGCAGTGAAGTATACACGGATAGCAATCAGCCCCAGCATTTT. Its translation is CASSEVYTDSNQPQHF.

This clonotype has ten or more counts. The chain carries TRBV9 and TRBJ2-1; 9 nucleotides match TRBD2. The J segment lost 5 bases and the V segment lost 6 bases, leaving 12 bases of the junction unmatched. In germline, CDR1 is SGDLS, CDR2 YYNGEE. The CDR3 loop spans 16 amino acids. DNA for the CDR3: TGTGCCAGCACCCAACATGCTAGCGGGGAGGACAATGAGCAGTTCTTC. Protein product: CASTQHASGEDNEQFF. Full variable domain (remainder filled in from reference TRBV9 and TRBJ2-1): DSGVTQTPKHLITATGQRVTLRCSPRSGDLSVYWYQQSLDQGLQFLIQYYNGEERAKGNILERFSAQQFPDLHSELNLSSLELGDSALYFCASTQHASGEDNEQFFGPGTRLTVL.

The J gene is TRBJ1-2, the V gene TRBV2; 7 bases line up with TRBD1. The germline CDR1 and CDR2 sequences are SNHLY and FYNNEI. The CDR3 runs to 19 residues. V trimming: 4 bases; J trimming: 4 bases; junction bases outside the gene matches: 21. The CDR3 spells CASSGLIVTGLRLSYGYTF. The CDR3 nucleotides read TGTGCCAGCAGTGGACTTATTGTGACAGGGTTACGTTTGAGCTATGGCTACACCTTC.

The chain's CDR3 is CSAGQRETEAFF. CDR3 coding DNA: TGCAGTGCCGGACAGCGGGAGACTGAAGCTTTCTTT. The J gene is TRBJ1-1, the V gene TRBV20-1; D is perhaps TRBD1 (6 bases). Trimming shortened V by 6 bases and J by 5 bases, and 13 bases separated the two germline ends. CDR3 length equals 12 residues. CDR1 DFQATT and CDR2 SNEGSKA come from the germline V gene (reference sequence).

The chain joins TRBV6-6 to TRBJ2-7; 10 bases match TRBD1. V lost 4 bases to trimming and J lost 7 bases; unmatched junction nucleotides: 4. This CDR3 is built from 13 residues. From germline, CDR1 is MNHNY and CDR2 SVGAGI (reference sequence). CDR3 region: CASSWTGGDEQYF. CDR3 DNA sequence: TGTGCCAGCAGTTGGACAGGGGGGGATGAGCAGTACTTC.

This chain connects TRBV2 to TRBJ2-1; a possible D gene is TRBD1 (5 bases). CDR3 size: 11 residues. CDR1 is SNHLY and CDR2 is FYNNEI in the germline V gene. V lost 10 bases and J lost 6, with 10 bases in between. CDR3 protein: CAISRANEQFF. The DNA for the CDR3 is TGTGCCATTTCCAGGGCCAATGAGCAGTTCTTC.

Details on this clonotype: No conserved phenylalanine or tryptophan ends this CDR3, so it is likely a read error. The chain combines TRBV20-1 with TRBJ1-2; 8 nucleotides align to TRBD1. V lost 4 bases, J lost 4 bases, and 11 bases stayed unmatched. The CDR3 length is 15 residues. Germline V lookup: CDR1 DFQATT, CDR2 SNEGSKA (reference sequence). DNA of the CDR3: TGCAGTGCTAATAACCCAGGGGGCTTGGGCTATGGCTACACCCTC. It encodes CSANNPGGLGYGYTL.

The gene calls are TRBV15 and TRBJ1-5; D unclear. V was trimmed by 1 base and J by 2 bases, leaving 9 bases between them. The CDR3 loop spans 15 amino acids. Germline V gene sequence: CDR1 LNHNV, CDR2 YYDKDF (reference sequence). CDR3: CATSRGEKGNQPQHF. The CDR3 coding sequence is TGTGCCACCAGCAGAGGGGAAAAGGGCAATCAGCCCCAGCATTTT.

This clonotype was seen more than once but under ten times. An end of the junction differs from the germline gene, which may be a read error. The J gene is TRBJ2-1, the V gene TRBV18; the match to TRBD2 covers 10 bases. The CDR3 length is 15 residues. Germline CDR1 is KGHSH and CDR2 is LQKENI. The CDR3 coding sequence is TGTGCCAGCTCACCAAGCAGCGGGGGGGAAAATGAACAGTTCTTC. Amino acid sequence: CASSPSSGGENEQFF.

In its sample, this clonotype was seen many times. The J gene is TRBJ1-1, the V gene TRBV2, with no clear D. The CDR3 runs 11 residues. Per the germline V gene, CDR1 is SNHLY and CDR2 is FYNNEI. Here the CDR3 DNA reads TGTGCGATCCTCATGGGTGCAGAAGCTTTCTTT. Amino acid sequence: CAILMGAEAFF.

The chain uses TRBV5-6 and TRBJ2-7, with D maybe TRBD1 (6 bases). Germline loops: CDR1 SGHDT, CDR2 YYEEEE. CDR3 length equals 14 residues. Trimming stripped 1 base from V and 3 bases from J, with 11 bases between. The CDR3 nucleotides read TGTGCCAGCAGCTTGTCGTACAGGGACTACGAGCAGTACTTC. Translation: CASSLSYRDYEQYF. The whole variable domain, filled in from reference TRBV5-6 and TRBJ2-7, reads DAGVTQSPTHLIKTRGQQVTLRCSPKSGHDTVSWYQQALGQGPQFIFQYYEEEERQRGNFPDRFSGHQFPNYSSELNVNALLLGDSALYLCASSLSYRDYEQYFGPGTRLTVT.

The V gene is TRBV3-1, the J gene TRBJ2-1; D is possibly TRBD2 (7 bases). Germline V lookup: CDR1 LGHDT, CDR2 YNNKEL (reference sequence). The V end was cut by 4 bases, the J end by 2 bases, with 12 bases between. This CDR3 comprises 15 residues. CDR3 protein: CASSLKGGAYNEQFF. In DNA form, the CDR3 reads TGTGCCAGCAGCCTCAAGGGGGGGGCCTACAATGAGCAGTTCTTC.

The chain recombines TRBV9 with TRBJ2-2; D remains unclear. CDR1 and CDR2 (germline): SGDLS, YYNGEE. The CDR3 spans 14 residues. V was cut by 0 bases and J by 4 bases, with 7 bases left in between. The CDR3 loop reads CASSVALATGELFF. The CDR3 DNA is TGTGCCAGCAGCGTAGCTTTAGCCACCGGGGAGCTGTTTTTT.

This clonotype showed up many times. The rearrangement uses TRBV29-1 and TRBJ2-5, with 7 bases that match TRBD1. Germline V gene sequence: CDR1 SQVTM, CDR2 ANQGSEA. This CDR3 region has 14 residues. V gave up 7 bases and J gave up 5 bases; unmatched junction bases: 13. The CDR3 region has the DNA TGCAGCGGGGGCCGGGCAGGGGGTATGGAGACCCAGTACTTC. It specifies CSGGRAGGMETQYF.

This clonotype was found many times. The CDR3 nucleotides are TGTGCCAGCAGCCTACGTCCCGGGACTAGCTACGGAGGCAATGAGCAGTTCTTC. Translating it yields CASSLRPGTSYGGNEQFF. This chain joins TRBV7-3 and TRBJ2-1, with 9 bases matching TRBD2. Germline loops: CDR1 SGHTA, CDR2 FQGTGA. V gave up 5 bases and J gave up 6 bases; unmatched junction bases: 17. The CDR3 contains 18 residues.

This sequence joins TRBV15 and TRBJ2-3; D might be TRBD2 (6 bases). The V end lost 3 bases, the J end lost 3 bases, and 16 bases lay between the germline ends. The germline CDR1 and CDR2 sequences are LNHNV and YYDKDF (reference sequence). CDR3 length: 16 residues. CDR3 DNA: TGTGCCACCAGCAGTGGGCGGGACCGAGGGACAGATACGCAGTATTTT. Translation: CATSSGRDRGTDTQYF.

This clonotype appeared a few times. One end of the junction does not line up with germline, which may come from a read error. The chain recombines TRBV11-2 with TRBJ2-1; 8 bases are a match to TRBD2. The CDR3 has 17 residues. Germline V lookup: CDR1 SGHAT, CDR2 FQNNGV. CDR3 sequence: CASNLRQAGDTYSEQFF. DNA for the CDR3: TGTGCCAGCAACTTAAGGCAAGCGGGGGACACCTACAGTGAGCAGTTCTTC. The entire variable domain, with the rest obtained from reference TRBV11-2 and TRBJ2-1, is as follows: EAGVAQSPRYKIIEKRQSVAFWCNPISGHATLYWYQQILGQGPKLLIQFQNNGVVDDSQLPKDRFSAERLKGVDSTLKIQPAKLEDSAVYLCASNLRQAGDTYSEQFFGPGTRLTVL.

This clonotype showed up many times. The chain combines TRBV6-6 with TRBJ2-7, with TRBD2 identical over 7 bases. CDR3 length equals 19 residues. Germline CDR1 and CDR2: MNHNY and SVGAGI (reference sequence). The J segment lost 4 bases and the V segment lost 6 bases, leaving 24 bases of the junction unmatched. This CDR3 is CASRPADGPAGLQVYEQYF. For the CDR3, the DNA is TGTGCCAGCAGGCCAGCCGACGGGCCTGCGGGACTACAGGTGTACGAGCAGTACTTC.

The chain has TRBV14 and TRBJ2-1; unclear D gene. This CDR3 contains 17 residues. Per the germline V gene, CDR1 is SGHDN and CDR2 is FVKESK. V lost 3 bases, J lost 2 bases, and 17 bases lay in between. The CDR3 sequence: CASSHSPSSRPYNEQFF. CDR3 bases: TGTGCCAGCAGCCATTCGCCCTCTAGTAGACCCTACAATGAGCAGTTCTTC.

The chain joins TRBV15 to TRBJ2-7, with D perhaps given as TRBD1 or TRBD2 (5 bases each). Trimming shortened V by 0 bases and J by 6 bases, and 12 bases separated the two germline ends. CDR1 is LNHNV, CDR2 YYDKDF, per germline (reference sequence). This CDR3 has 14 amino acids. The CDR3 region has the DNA TGTGCCACCAGCAGAGAAGGGGCTAGCTCCGAGCAGTACTTC. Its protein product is CATSREGASSEQYF.

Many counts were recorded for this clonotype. The DNA of the CDR3 is TGTGCCACCAGCAGAGCTCGTCCCGGGGGGCTGTGGAACACTGAAGCTTTCTTT. Protein product: CATSRARPGGLWNTEAFF. The V and J genes are TRBV15 and TRBJ1-1, with D possibly TRBD1 on 6 matching bases. The CDR3 totals 18 residues. Trimming pared 1 base from V and 1 base from J, leaving 19 bases between. CDR1 is LNHNV and CDR2 is YYDKDF in the germline V gene (reference sequence).

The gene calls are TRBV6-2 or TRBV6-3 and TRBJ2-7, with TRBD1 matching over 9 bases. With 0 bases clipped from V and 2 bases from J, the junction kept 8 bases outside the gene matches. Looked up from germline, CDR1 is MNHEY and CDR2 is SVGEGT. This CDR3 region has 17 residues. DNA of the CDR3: TGTGCCAGCAGTTACTCGAAAGCACGGGACAGGGCCTACGAGCAGTACTTC. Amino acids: CASSYSKARDRAYEQYF.

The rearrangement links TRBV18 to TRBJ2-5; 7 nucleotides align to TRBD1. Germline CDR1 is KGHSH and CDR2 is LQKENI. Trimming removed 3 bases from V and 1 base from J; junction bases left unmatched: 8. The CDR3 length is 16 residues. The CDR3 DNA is TGTGCCAGCTCACCTCGACAGGGCGTGGGCCAAGAGACCCAGTACTTC. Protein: CASSPRQGVGQETQYF.

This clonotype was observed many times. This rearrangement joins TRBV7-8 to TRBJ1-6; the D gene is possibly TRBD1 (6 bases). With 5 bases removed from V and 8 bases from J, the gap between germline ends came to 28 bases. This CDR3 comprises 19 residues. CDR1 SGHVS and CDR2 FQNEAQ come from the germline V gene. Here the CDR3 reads CASSAPEGGPFDQDSPLHF. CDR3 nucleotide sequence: TGTGCCAGCAGCGCGCCTGAGGGGGGGCCCTTCGATCAGGATTCACCCCTCCACTTT.

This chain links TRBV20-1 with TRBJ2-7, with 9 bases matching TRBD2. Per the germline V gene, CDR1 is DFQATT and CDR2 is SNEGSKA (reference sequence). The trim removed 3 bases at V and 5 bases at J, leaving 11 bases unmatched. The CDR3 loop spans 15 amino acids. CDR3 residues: CSASVTSGLSHEQYF. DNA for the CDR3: TGCAGTGCTAGTGTAACTAGCGGGCTTTCCCACGAGCAGTACTTC.

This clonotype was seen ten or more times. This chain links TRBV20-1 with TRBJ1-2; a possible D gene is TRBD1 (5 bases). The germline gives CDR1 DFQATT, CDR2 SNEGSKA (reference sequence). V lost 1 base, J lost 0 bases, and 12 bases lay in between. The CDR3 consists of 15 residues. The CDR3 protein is CSARALREANYGYTF. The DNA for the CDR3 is TGCAGTGCTAGAGCCCTCAGGGAAGCTAACTATGGCTACACCTTC.

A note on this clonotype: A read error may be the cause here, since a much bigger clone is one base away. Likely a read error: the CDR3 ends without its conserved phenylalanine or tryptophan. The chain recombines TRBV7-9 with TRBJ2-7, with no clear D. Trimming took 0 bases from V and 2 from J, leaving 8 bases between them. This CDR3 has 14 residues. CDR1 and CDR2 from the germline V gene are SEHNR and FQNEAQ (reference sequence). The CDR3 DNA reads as TGTGCCAGCAGCTTAGCAGGGTACCCCTACGAGCAGTACCTC. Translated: CASSLAGYPYEQYL.